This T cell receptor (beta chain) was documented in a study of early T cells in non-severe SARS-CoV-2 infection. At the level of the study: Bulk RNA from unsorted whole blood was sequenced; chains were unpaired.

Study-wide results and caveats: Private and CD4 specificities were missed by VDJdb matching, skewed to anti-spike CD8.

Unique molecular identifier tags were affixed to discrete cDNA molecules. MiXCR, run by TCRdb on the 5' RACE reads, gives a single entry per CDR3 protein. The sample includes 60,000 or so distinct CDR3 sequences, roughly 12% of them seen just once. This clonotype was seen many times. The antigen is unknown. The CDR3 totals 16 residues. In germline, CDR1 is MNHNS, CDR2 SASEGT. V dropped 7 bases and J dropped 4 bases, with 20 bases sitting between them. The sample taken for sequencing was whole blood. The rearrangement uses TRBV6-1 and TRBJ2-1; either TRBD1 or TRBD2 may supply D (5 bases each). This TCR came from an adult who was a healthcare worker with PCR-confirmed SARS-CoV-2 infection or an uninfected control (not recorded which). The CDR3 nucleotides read TGTGCCAGCATTCGGGACCTTAGGACCAATTACAATGAGCAGTTCTTC. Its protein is CASIRDLRTNYNEQFF.